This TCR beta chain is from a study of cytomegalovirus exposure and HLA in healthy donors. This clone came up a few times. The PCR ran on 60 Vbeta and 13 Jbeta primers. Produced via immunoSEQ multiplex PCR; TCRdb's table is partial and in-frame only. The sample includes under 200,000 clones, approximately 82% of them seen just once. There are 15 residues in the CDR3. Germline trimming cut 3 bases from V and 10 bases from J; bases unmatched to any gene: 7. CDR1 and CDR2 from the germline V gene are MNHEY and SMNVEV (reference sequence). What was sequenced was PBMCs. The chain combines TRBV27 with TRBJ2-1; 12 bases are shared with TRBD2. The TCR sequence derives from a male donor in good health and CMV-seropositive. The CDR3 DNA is TGTGCCAGCAGTTTCCGACTAGCGGGAGTCGGCGAGCAGTTCTTC. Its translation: CASSFRLAGVGEQFF.